This is a list of T cell receptor beta chains from one sample in a study of identical twins. One entry per CDR3 protein, called by TCRdb with MiXCR from the 5' RACE reads. The table includes 450,000 or so distinct CDR3 sequences, about 18% detected once. Sequenced input: naive T cells sorted from blood. These receptors were collected from a man between 45 and 60 years old in good health. Both conserved end residues are part of each CDR3. Each record gives: J gene, V gene, clone size, D gene, CDR3 DNA, CDR3 protein. D genes are given only for firm matches. Size tells how often a clone was seen (once, few, many) or the class of an expanded clone, and some rows leave it out.

TRBJ1-2,TRBV20-1,many,NA,TGCAGTGCTAAAGGCGGAGATGGCTACACCTTC,CSAKGGDGYTF
TRBJ2-3,TRBV18,many,NA,TGTGCCAGCTCACCATCCAGCTTACAAAATACGCAGTATTTT,CASSPSSLQNTQYF
TRBJ2-1,TRBV7-2,many,TRBD2,TGTGCCAGCAGCCGAGGACTAGCGGGGGGTTACAATGAGCAGTTCTTC,CASSRGLAGGYNEQFF
TRBJ2-7,TRBV20-1,NA,NA,TGCAGTGCCCCACTAGGAACCTACGAGCAGTACTTC,CSAPLGTYEQYF
TRBJ1-5,TRBV19,many,NA,TGTGCCAGTAGTATGGGTTTGGGAGCTGGGAGCAATCAGCCCCAGCATTTT,CASSMGLGAGSNQPQHF
TRBJ1-4,TRBV5-5,many,NA,TGTGCCAGCAGCGCGTTAGGGGCAACTAATGAAAAACTGTTTTTT,CASSALGATNEKLFF
TRBJ2-5,TRBV9,few,NA,TGTGCCAGCAGTGACAGCCCGGAGACCCAGTACTTC,CASSDSPETQYF
TRBJ1-5,TRBV28,NA,TRBD1,TGTGCCAGCAGTTCGAACTCAGGGGGCTCGCAGCCCCAGCATTTT,CASSSNSGGSQPQHF
TRBJ2-5,TRBV20-1,few,NA,TGCAGTGCTGGGACTTTAGACCACCAAGAGACCCAGTACTTC,CSAGTLDHQETQYF
TRBJ1-2,TRBV4-1,few,NA,TGCGCCAGCAGCCAAGAAGGGGGGAGAACCTATGGCTACACCTTC,CASSQEGGRTYGYTF
TRBJ2-7,TRBV20-1,many,NA,TGCAGTGCTAGAGATGGGGGGACACCAGCCTACGAGCAGTACTTC,CSARDGGTPAYEQYF
TRBJ2-7,TRBV29-1,NA,NA,TGCAGCGTCCGGGCCGCGGATCGATACGAGCAGTACTTC,CSVRAADRYEQYF
TRBJ2-5,TRBV6-2/TRBV6-3,NA,TRBD1,TGTGCCAGCAGCCGCTACAGGGGAGAGACCCAGTACTTC,CASSRYRGETQYF
TRBJ2-1,TRBV7-9,few,TRBD2,TGTGCCAGCAGAACGGGACTAGCGGGAGGGCCTAGGTATGAGCAGTTCTTC,CASRTGLAGGPRYEQFF
TRBJ1-1,TRBV5-1,many,NA,TGCGCCAGCAGTCAGGGACAATACACTGAAGCTTTCTTT,CASSQGQYTEAFF
TRBJ2-3,TRBV4-3,many,TRBD2,TGCGCCAGCAGCCGAAGACTAGCGGGGAGGGATACGCAGTATTTT,CASSRRLAGRDTQYF
TRBJ2-5,TRBV5-5,many,NA,TGTGCCAGCAGCTTTGTGTCGGTTGTGGAGACCCAGTACTTC,CASSFVSVVETQYF
TRBJ1-1,TRBV5-1,many,TRBD1,TGCGCCAGCAGCTTGGCACAGGGGTACACTGAAGCTTTCTTT,CASSLAQGYTEAFF
TRBJ2-1,TRBV7-9,many,NA,TGTGCCAGCAGCTTTCAGAGCGGGTCGTACAATGAGCAGTTCTTC,CASSFQSGSYNEQFF
TRBJ2-1,TRBV7-9,NA,TRBD2,TGTGCCAGCAGCTTTACTAGCGGGAGGGCCCCTGAGCAGTTCTTC,CASSFTSGRAPEQFF
TRBJ2-7,TRBV29-1,many,NA,TGCAGCGGTCTTCAGGGGCCCCACGAGCAGTACTTC,CSGLQGPHEQYF
TRBJ1-2,TRBV7-2,few,NA,TGTGCCAGCAGCTTAAGGCTAATCAAGGGTGGCGACTATGGCTCCACCTTC,CASSLRLIKGGDYGSTF
TRBJ2-3,TRBV5-1,NA,NA,TGCGCCAGCAGCTATGAGGAGGGCGGGCAGTATTTT,CASSYEEGGQYF
TRBJ2-7,TRBV7-9,many,TRBD1,TGTGCCAGCAGCCCCGGGACAGTGATGTTCTCCTACGAGCAGTACTTC,CASSPGTVMFSYEQYF
TRBJ2-1,TRBV7-2,NA,NA,TGTGCCAGCAGCATCATAGGGGTTTTGAATGAGCAGTTCTTC,CASSIIGVLNEQFF
TRBJ2-7,TRBV20-1,many,TRBD2,TGCAGTGCCACAACGACTAGCGGTTTTATCTACGAGCAGTACTTC,CSATTTSGFIYEQYF
TRBJ2-2,TRBV2,NA,NA,TGTGCCAGCAGTGTCGGGGGGCTAAGCACCGGGGAGCTGTTTTTT,CASSVGGLSTGELFF
TRBJ1-6,TRBV10-2,NA,NA,TGCGCCAGCAGCCCCGAGGGAAGCGGTAATTCACCCCTCCACTTT,CASSPEGSGNSPLHF
TRBJ2-2,TRBV6-5,once,TRBD1,TGTGCCAGCAGTTCCCCGACAGGGGACGGGGAGCTGTTTTTT,CASSSPTGDGELFF
TRBJ1-5,TRBV5-8,few,NA,TGTGCCAGCAGCTTGTTCAATTCCGGGGATGGCAATCAGCCCCAGCATTTT,CASSLFNSGDGNQPQHF
TRBJ2-5,TRBV20-1,NA,NA,TGCAGTGCAGAGTACAGGGCCCAAGAGACCCAGTACTTC,CSAEYRAQETQYF
TRBJ1-1,TRBV6-5,NA,NA,TGTGCCAGCAGTTCCGATCGGGCGATGAACACTGAAGCTTTCTTT,CASSSDRAMNTEAFF
TRBJ2-7,TRBV29-1,many,TRBD2,TGCAGCGTTGGTCGGGGGACTACTCCTGCCGAGCAGTACTTC,CSVGRGTTPAEQYF
TRBJ2-5,TRBV29-1,NA,NA,TGCAGCGGTGGTGGGGAAGAGACCCAGTACTTC,CSGGGEETQYF
TRBJ2-1,TRBV4-3,NA,NA,TGCGCCAGCAGCCAAGTGCGGGGCCCCAGCTCCTACAATGAGCAGTTCTTC,CASSQVRGPSSYNEQFF
TRBJ2-1,TRBV15,NA,NA,TGTGCCACCAGCAGAGATCTGACTCTACCCTACAATGAGCAGTTCTTC,CATSRDLTLPYNEQFF
TRBJ2-5,TRBV29-1,few,TRBD1,TGCAGCGTTGGGCCTCGGACAGGGGGAGAGACCCAGTACTTC,CSVGPRTGGETQYF
TRBJ2-2,TRBV4-2,NA,TRBD2,TGTGCCAGCAGCCTCTTCTCCGGACTAGCGGGAGTTCTGGGGCTGGGGGCCGGGGAGCTGTTTTTT,CASSLFSGLAGVLGLGAGELFF
TRBJ2-2,TRBV5-1,NA,TRBD1,TGCGCCAGCAGCACGGGACAGGCCGCCGGTCGCACCGGGGAGCTGTTTTTT,CASSTGQAAGRTGELFF
TRBJ1-2,TRBV5-1,few,NA,TGCGCCAGCAGCCTTCCTCAGGGGCGGGATGGCTACACCTTC,CASSLPQGRDGYTF
TRBJ2-1,TRBV5-1,many,NA,TGCGCCAGCAGCCCGCTCGCGATTGCGGCCAATGAGCAGTTCTTC,CASSPLAIAANEQFF
TRBJ2-2,TRBV7-2,many,NA,TGTGCCAGCAGCGAAGGGGTTAAAGTGGACACCGGGGAGCTGTTTTTT,CASSEGVKVDTGELFF
TRBJ2-7,TRBV5-1,many,TRBD2,TGCGCCAGCAGCCGGGGACTAGCGGGGGTCTCCTACGAGCAGTACTTC,CASSRGLAGVSYEQYF
TRBJ2-4,TRBV10-3,many,NA,TGTGCCATCAGTGAAACTCCAGGGGCGTACATTCAGTACTTC,CAISETPGAYIQYF
TRBJ2-5,TRBV5-6,few,TRBD1,TGTGCCAGCAGCGGCTCGGACAGGGGGGAAGAGACCCAGTACTTC,CASSGSDRGEETQYF
TRBJ2-3,TRBV12-5,few,NA,TGTGCTAGTGGTAACGACAGAAGTATTGCAGATACGCAGTATTTT,CASGNDRSIADTQYF
TRBJ1-5,TRBV6-5,many,NA,TGTGCCAGCAGTTACTCACAGGGATCGGGGCAGCCCCAGCATTTT,CASSYSQGSGQPQHF
TRBJ2-1,TRBV7-2,many,NA,TGTGCCAGCAGCTTAGCGACAGGCACCTACAATGAGCAGTTCTTC,CASSLATGTYNEQFF
TRBJ1-2,TRBV5-1,many,TRBD1,TGCGCCAGCAGCAAGGACAGGGGGCTTGGCTACACCTTC,CASSKDRGLGYTF
TRBJ1-1,TRBV7-8,few,NA,TGTGCCAGCAGCTTAGCGCGGAGGGGCACTGAAGCTTTCTTT,CASSLARRGTEAFF
TRBJ2-3,TRBV15,NA,NA,TGTGCCACCAGCAGAGAGCAAAGAGGGGGGACGTATTTT,CATSREQRGGTYF
TRBJ1-1,TRBV6-1,many,NA,TGTGCCAGCAGCAATTTTCCTACGGACATCCTAGGTAGCACTGAAGCTTTCTTT,CASSNFPTDILGSTEAFF
TRBJ2-3,TRBV20-1,few,TRBD2,TGCAGTGCTAGAGGGACTAGCGGGGCGGCGGGGACGCAGTATTTT,CSARGTSGAAGTQYF
TRBJ2-1,TRBV29-1,NA,TRBD1,TGCAGCGTCTTGAGGACAGGGGATAGGTCCTACAATGAGCAGTTCTTC,CSVLRTGDRSYNEQFF
TRBJ1-5,TRBV7-2,few,TRBD1,TGTGCCAGCAGCCGGACAGGGGGTGGGTCCCAGCATTTT,CASSRTGGGSQHF
TRBJ2-5,TRBV5-1,many,NA,TGCGCCAGCAGCTTGGCGGGCGGACAAGAGACCCAGTACTTC,CASSLAGGQETQYF
TRBJ2-5,TRBV10-3,few,NA,TGTGCCATCAGTAATGGGCCTAACGCAGAGACCCAGTACTTC,CAISNGPNAETQYF
TRBJ2-7,TRBV20-1,medium-sized,NA,TGCAGTGCTATCACCGGGGGTCTGGAGCCCTTCTACGAGCAGTACTTC,CSAITGGLEPFYEQYF